This T cell receptor beta chain was sequenced during a study of blood T cell repertoires in COVID-19. Overall study context: The United States, Italy and Spain provided the acute and convalescent COVID-19 samples. T cells, B-cell-depleted T cells, or PBMCs supplied cDNA or gDNA.

Trimming removed 2 bases from V and 6 bases from J, with 8 bases in between. The CDR3 is made up of 13 amino acids. The germline V gene encodes CDR1 SGHTA and CDR2 FQGTGA. Original handling: Reference gene primers were amplified, and this amplification served to estimate nucleated cell counts. Profiling relied on immunoSEQ multiplex PCR, and the TCRdb table lists in-frame clones only, not all of them. Clone size and the V and J calls come from that table; the DNA yielded D and trimming. The sample has some 280,000 clones, around four fifths seen once; the top ten hold around 4%. V and J are TRBV7-3 and TRBJ2-1, with D possibly being TRBD2 (5 bases). Sample: peripheral blood. The receptor comes from a woman between 45 and 60 years old with active or convalescent COVID-19. In DNA form, the CDR3 reads TGTGCCAGCAGCTTAGGGAGCCGCAATGAGCAGTTCTTC. Translated: CASSLGSRNEQFF.